These 27 T cell receptor beta chains share one sample of origin, sequenced in a study of T cells in Graves' hyperthyroidism and ophthalmopathy. From RNA transcripts, TCR beta CDR3 regions were amplified. A first-round RT-PCR of the TCR CDR3 used the HTBI primer set. TCRdb re-called the multiplex PCR reads through MiXCR, storing one row per CDR3 protein. In the table there are about 710,000 distinct CDR3 sequences, about 16% of which are singletons. Sequencing used blood. The receptors come from a man between 18 and 29 years old with Graves' hyperthyroidism.

This clonotype turned up a few times. The chain couples TRBV9 to TRBJ2-5; 8 positions agree with TRBD2. V was clipped by 0 bases and J by 7 bases; unmatched bases: 5. Germline-derived CDR1 and CDR2 are SGDLS and YYNGEE. The CDR3 is 14 residues long. This CDR3 reads CASSVASGPGTQYF. Written as DNA, the CDR3 is TGTGCCAGCAGCGTAGCTAGCGGGCCGGGGACCCAGTACTTC.

The V call is TRBV11-3, the J call TRBJ2-7; D is possibly TRBD1 (6 bases). CDR1 and CDR2 (germline): SGHNT, YENEEA. V lost 5 bases and J lost 9, with 20 bases in between. This CDR3 comprises 14 residues. In nucleotides, the CDR3 is TGTGCCAGCAGCCTGGGGCACAGGGTCCGTGGGCAGTACTTC. Its translation is CASSLGHRVRGQYF.

There are many counts of this clonotype. The V and J genes are TRBV28 and TRBJ2-1; D is possibly TRBD1 or TRBD2 (5 bases each). Germline loops: CDR1 MDHEN, CDR2 SYDVKM. This CDR3 comprises 11 residues. Deletions cut 5 bases from V and 11 bases from J, with 10 bases between. CDR3: CASSTGRKQFF. DNA of the CDR3: TGTGCCAGCAGTACGGGACGGAAGCAGTTCTTC.

This clonotype was recorded a few times. The chain uses TRBV6-1 and TRBJ1-1; D is unclear. V lost 8 bases to trimming and J lost 1 base, with 11 bases between them. The CDR3 has 13 amino acids. Germline values: CDR1 MNHNS, CDR2 SASEGT. CDR3 residues: CASLLRENTEAFF. The CDR3 DNA is TGTGCCAGCCTCCTTAGGGAGAACACTGAAGCTTTCTTT.

The sample holds many counts of this clonotype. The chain combines TRBV28 with TRBJ1-2; D ambiguous. Per the germline V gene, CDR1 is MDHEN and CDR2 is SYDVKM. V dropped 8 bases and J dropped 2 bases, with 6 bases sitting between them. The CDR3 length is 11 residues. For the CDR3, the DNA is TGTGCCAGCTCATTCAACTATGGCTACACCTTC. Its protein product is CASSFNYGYTF.

This clonotype came up a few times. This chain connects TRBV20-1 to TRBJ2-7; 11 nucleotides align to TRBD1. This CDR3 is 14 amino acids long. Per germline, CDR1 DFQATT and CDR2 SNEGSKA (reference sequence). Trimming cost V 5 bases and J 4 bases; bases outside gene matches: 7. CDR3 loop: CSAETGTGGYEQYF. The CDR3 DNA sequence: TGCAGTGCTGAGACCGGGACAGGGGGGTACGAGCAGTACTTC.

The rearrangement joins TRBV4-1 to TRBJ1-1, with D hard to call. CDR3 length equals 14 residues. Germline V gene sequence: CDR1 MGHRA, CDR2 YSYEKL. The V and J ends lost 1 base and 3 bases respectively, with 9 bases between them. CDR3 DNA: TGCGCCAGCAGCCAAGGGGCACCAGACACTGAAGCTTTCTTT. Its protein product is CASSQGAPDTEAFF.

The sample holds a few counts of this clonotype. V usage is TRBV27 and J usage is TRBJ2-2, with 9 bases lining up with TRBD2. V dropped 3 bases and J dropped 6; count of bases not matched to a gene: 8. There are 16 residues in the CDR3. In germline, CDR1 is MNHEY, CDR2 SMNVEV (reference sequence). In DNA form, the CDR3 reads TGTGCCAGCAGTTTCGGAAGAGCGGGAGGCCCCGGGGAGCTGTTTTTT. Amino acid sequence: CASSFGRAGGPGELFF.

At least ten counts were recorded for this clonotype. This sequence joins TRBV27 and TRBJ2-7; 9 nucleotides align to TRBD2. V dropped 6 bases and J dropped 3; count of bases not matched to a gene: 9. In germline, CDR1 is MNHEY, CDR2 SMNVEV (reference sequence). The CDR3 spans 15 residues. The DNA for the CDR3 is TGTGCCAGCAGATTAGCGGGGGTGGCCCTCTACGAGCAGTACTTC. It codes for CASRLAGVALYEQYF.

This clonotype was seen a few times. The chain uses TRBV30 and TRBJ2-2; the D is unclear. The CDR3 consists of 10 residues. Germline V CDR1 and CDR2: GTSNPN, SVGIG (reference sequence). V was clipped by 5 bases and J by 6 bases, with 4 bases between them. CDR3 in DNA: TGTGCCTGGGGATCCGGGGAGCTGTTTTTT. This encodes CAWGSGELFF.

In its sample, this clonotype was seen a few times. This rearrangement joins TRBV10-3 to TRBJ2-5, with D perhaps matching TRBD1 or TRBD2 (5 bases each). Trimming took 8 bases from V and 7 from J, leaving 14 bases between them. Germline CDR1 is ENHRY and CDR2 is SYGVKD. CDR3 length equals 12 residues. Here the CDR3 reads CAIGQTGGTQYF. The CDR3 nucleotides are TGTGCCATCGGCCAAACTGGGGGGACCCAGTACTTC.

The CDR3 is CASSRRTGAIQPQHF. The CDR3 DNA reads as TGTGCCAGTAGTAGAAGGACAGGGGCCATCCAGCCCCAGCATTTT. The V gene is TRBV19, the J gene TRBJ1-5, with 9 bases fitting TRBD1. This CDR3 has 15 amino acids. J lost 7 bases, V lost 4 bases, and 8 bases had no gene match. From germline, CDR1 is LNHDA and CDR2 SQIVND (reference sequence).

CDR3 in amino acids: CASSRIAGGSTDTQYF. The CDR3 DNA reads as TGTGCCAGCAGTAGAATAGCGGGAGGGAGCACAGATACGCAGTATTTT. The chain joins TRBV6-1 to TRBJ2-3; 11 bases are a match to TRBD2. Germline V gene sequence: CDR1 MNHNS, CDR2 SASEGT. This CDR3 is built from 16 residues. V dropped 5 bases and J dropped 0; count of bases not matched to a gene: 4.

CDR3 in DNA: TGTGCCAGTAATGGCGGGAGGGCCACCGGGGAGCTGTTTTTT. Translating gives CASNGGRATGELFF. The J gene is TRBJ2-2, the V gene TRBV19, with TRBD2 matching over 9 bases. The CDR3 is 14 residues long. The germline CDR1 and CDR2 sequences are LNHDA and SQIVND (reference sequence). V trimming: 7 bases; J trimming: 4 bases; junction bases outside the gene matches: 4.

The sample holds many counts of this clonotype. This rearrangement joins TRBV7-9 to TRBJ2-7, with D perhaps TRBD1 or TRBD2 (5 bases each). This CDR3 contains 18 residues. V lost 1 base, J lost 8 bases, and 27 bases lay in between. Germline CDR1 SEHNR, CDR2 FQNEAQ (reference sequence). The CDR3 DNA follows: TGTGCCAGCAGCTTAGTGGGCGGGTCGCCCAGGGCGACCGGGAAGCAGTACTTC. Its protein is CASSLVGGSPRATGKQYF.

The genes are TRBV5-4 and TRBJ1-2; tentatively, D is TRBD1 (5 bases). Germline V lookup: CDR1 SGHNT, CDR2 YYREEE (reference sequence). Between the trimmed V and J ends, which lost 0 bases and 7 bases, there was a span of 13 bases. CDR3 length equals 14 residues. Here the CDR3 DNA reads TGTGCCAGCAGCTTGGGACCGCAGAGGGGTGGCTACACCTTC. Its protein product is CASSLGPQRGGYTF. Supplemented by reference TRBV5-4 and TRBJ1-2, the full variable domain reads ETGVTQSPTHLIKTRGQQVTLRCSSQSGHNTVSWYQQALGQGPQFIFQYYREEENGRGNFPPRFSGLQFPNYSSELNVNALELDDSALYLCASSLGPQRGGYTFGSGTRLTVV.

This clonotype was seen ten or more times. The V and J genes are TRBV11-1 and TRBJ2-7; 9 positions match TRBD1. The CDR3 has 14 residues. V lost 4 bases and J lost 4; bases outside the gene matches: 5. Germline CDR1 and CDR2: SGHAT and FQDESV (reference sequence). The CDR3, as DNA: TGTGCCAGCAGCTCGGACAGGGGAGGATACGAGCAGTACTTC. Residues: CASSSDRGGYEQYF.

This clonotype has more than one count but fewer than ten. The gene calls are TRBV9 and TRBJ1-3; no definite D call. This CDR3 is built from 14 residues. Germline values: CDR1 SGDLS, CDR2 YYNGEE. Trimming pared 6 bases from V and 3 bases from J, leaving 13 bases between. The CDR3 DNA reads as TGTGCCAGCACCCCTAGCGGGGTTGGAAACACCATATATTTT. Protein product: CASTPSGVGNTIYF. Using reference TRBV9 and TRBJ1-3 for the parts outside the CDR3, the full variable domain is DSGVTQTPKHLITATGQRVTLRCSPRSGDLSVYWYQQSLDQGLQFLIQYYNGEERAKGNILERFSAQQFPDLHSELNLSSLELGDSALYFCASTPSGVGNTIYFGEGSWLTVV.

This clonotype was counted ten times or more. The chain recombines TRBV5-1 with TRBJ2-5; 12 bases line up with TRBD1. The germline CDR1 and CDR2 sequences are SGHRS and YFSETQ. The CDR3 extends over 14 amino acids. V shed 4 bases and J 7 bases; nucleotides not matched to a gene: 5. The CDR3 region is CASSTGTGGLTQYF. CDR3 coding DNA: TGCGCCAGCAGCACCGGGACAGGGGGCCTGACCCAGTACTTC.

This clonotype was counted many times. The chain is built from TRBV28 and TRBJ2-7; possible D gene TRBD1, 7 bases. Trimming pared 7 bases from V and 6 bases from J, leaving 22 bases between. Germline lookup yields CDR1 MDHEN and CDR2 SYDVKM. The CDR3 consists of 15 residues. The CDR3 is CASTPRGDGSFEQYF. DNA of the CDR3: TGTGCCAGCACCCCCAGGGGGGACGGGTCTTTCGAGCAGTACTTC.

Of note for this clonotype: A much larger clone lies a single base off, so this may be a read error. V usage is TRBV9 and J usage is TRBJ2-1, with D possibly being TRBD2 (6 bases). The CDR3 totals 14 residues. Germline V gene sequence: CDR1 SGDLS, CDR2 YYNGEE. The V and J ends lost 1 base and 8 bases respectively, with 13 bases between them. CDR3 in amino acids: CASSVTSSYDEQFF. The DNA for the CDR3 is TGTGCCAGCAGCGTAACTAGCAGTTACGATGAGCAGTTCTTC.

The chain joins TRBV11-3 to TRBJ2-2; 12 positions match TRBD2. In germline, CDR1 is SGHNT, CDR2 YENEEA. CDR3 length: 18 amino acids. J lost 3 bases, V lost 1 base, and 6 bases had no gene match. The CDR3 DNA follows: TGTGCCAGCAGCTTAGGGACTAGCGGGATATGGGACACCGGGGAGCTGTTTTTT. Residues: CASSLGTSGIWDTGELFF.

This clonotype was seen a few times. The rearrangement links TRBV27 to TRBJ2-1, with a possible D match to TRBD2 (6 bases). V lost 5 bases, J lost 7 bases, and 15 bases lay in between. Germline V CDR1 and CDR2: MNHEY, SMNVEV (reference sequence). The CDR3 is 14 amino acids. The CDR3: CASSPRDSRNEQFF. The CDR3 DNA is TGTGCCAGCAGTCCCCGGGACTCGAGAAATGAGCAGTTCTTC.

This clonotype was counted at least ten times. The chain employs TRBV12-3 or TRBV12-4 and TRBJ2-5, with TRBD2 identical over 8 bases. The CDR3 has 13 amino acids. Losses at the gene ends were 9 bases for V and 5 bases for J; bases not matched to a gene: 8. CDR3 in DNA: TGTGCCAGTGTCGACGGGGGGGTGGAGACCCAGTACTTC. It yields the protein CASVDGGVETQYF.

This clonotype was observed a handful of times. The chain couples TRBV7-8 to TRBJ2-5; the match to TRBD1 covers 9 bases. The V gene end was trimmed by 5 bases and the J gene end by 5 bases; junction bases not matched to a gene: 9. The CDR3 spans 15 residues. Germline loops: CDR1 SGHVS, CDR2 FQNEAQ. The CDR3, as DNA: TGTGCCAGCAGCCTAAACAGGGGGCAACGGGAGACCCAGTACTTC. Translating it yields CASSLNRGQRETQYF.

This clonotype was seen many times. The chain couples TRBV7-2 to TRBJ2-7; TRBD1 agrees at 7 bases. Germline V lookup: CDR1 SGHTA, CDR2 FQGNSA. V lost 2 bases, J lost 3 bases, and 7 bases stayed unmatched. This CDR3 contains 15 residues. CDR3: CASSLKGAGGYEQYF. For the CDR3, the DNA is TGTGCCAGCAGCTTAAAAGGGGCAGGGGGCTACGAGCAGTACTTC.

This chain links TRBV20-1 with TRBJ2-3, with 8 bases matching TRBD1. Germline-derived CDR1 and CDR2 are DFQATT and SNEGSKA (reference sequence). There are 14 residues in the CDR3. V lost 3 bases, J lost 0 bases, and 2 bases stayed unmatched. The CDR3 DNA sequence: TGCAGTGCTAGGGGGGACAGGAGCACAGATACGCAGTATTTT. Translation: CSARGDRSTDTQYF.